Listed here are 19 T cell receptor beta chains from one sample, sequenced in a study of CD8+CD57+ T cells in acquired aplastic anemia. Genomic DNA constituted the template upon which TCR beta VDJ and CDR3 profiling was performed. Using its own MiXCR run on the reads, TCRdb lists one record per CDR3 protein. There are a few hundred thousand distinct CDR3 sequences in the sample; about 70% occur only once, and 4% lies in the top ten. Sequencing input: sorted CD4+, CD8+, or CD8+CD57+ T cells (not recorded which) from PBMCs. The receptor set was obtained from a human donor in good health, serving as a control.

This clonotype was detected ten times or more. The chain employs TRBV11-2 and TRBJ1-3; D unresolved. CDR3 size: 15 residues. V gave up 5 bases and J gave up 0 bases, with 11 bases separating them. Germline CDR1 and CDR2: SGHAT and FQNNGV. The CDR3 spells CASSPMTRSGNTIYF. The CDR3 region has the DNA TGTGCCAGCAGCCCGATGACTCGCTCTGGAAACACCATATATTTT.

The gene calls are TRBV5-1 and TRBJ2-1; the match to TRBD2 covers 8 bases. Germline V gene lookup returns CDR1 SGHRS and CDR2 YFSETQ. The CDR3 runs 15 residues. The trim removed 4 bases at V and 4 bases at J, leaving 7 bases unmatched. CDR3 residues: CASSLGREGYNEQFF. Written as DNA, the CDR3 is TGCGCCAGCAGCCTAGGCCGGGAGGGGTACAATGAGCAGTTCTTC. The whole variable domain, filled in from reference TRBV5-1 and TRBJ2-1, reads KAGVTQTPRYLIKTRGQQVTLSCSPISGHRSVSWYQQTPGQGLQFLFEYFSETQRNKGNFPGRFSGRQFSNSRSEMNVSTLELGDSALYLCASSLGREGYNEQFFGPGTRLTVL.

The gene calls are TRBV6-5 and TRBJ1-2, with D tentatively TRBD1 (6 bases). The CDR3 spans 14 residues. CDR1 and CDR2 from the germline V gene are MNHEY and SVGAGI. Trimming took off 8 bases at V and 2 bases at J, with 15 bases between the two ends. This chain's CDR3 is CASFEPDRNYGYTF. CDR3 nucleotide sequence: TGTGCCAGCTTTGAGCCCGACAGGAACTATGGCTACACCTTC.

This chain connects TRBV20-1 to TRBJ1-2, with TRBD1 matching 11 bases. Germline V gene sequence: CDR1 DFQATT, CDR2 SNEGSKA (reference sequence). V shed 6 bases, J shed 8 bases, and the junction held 23 bases outside the gene matches. CDR3 length: 18 residues. The CDR3 DNA reads as TGCAGTGCCCGAGATGGTAAGGACAGGGGGCCAGAAGCGTACGGCTACACCTTC. Protein sequence: CSARDGKDRGPEAYGYTF.

The chain carries TRBV7-2 and TRBJ1-1; D gene unclear. Germline assignment: CDR1 SGHTA and CDR2 FQGNSA. Deletions cut 8 bases from V and 3 bases from J, with 10 bases between. The CDR3 contains 12 residues. Here the CDR3 reads CASSERYTEAFF. The CDR3 bases are TGTGCCAGCTCTGAACGGTACACTGAAGCTTTCTTT.

This clonotype was found many times. The CDR3 sequence: CASRENTGKPIRPQHF. In DNA form, the CDR3 reads TGCGCCAGCAGAGAGAACACAGGGAAACCCATCCGCCCCCAGCATTTT. This sequence joins TRBV10-1 and TRBJ1-5, with D maybe TRBD1 (6 bases). The CDR3 covers 16 residues. CDR1 and CDR2 from the germline V gene are WNHNN and SYGVQD (reference sequence). V was trimmed by 6 bases and J by 10 bases, leaving 25 bases between them.

In its sample, this clonotype was seen a few times. No DNA is shown, since the ends of the CDR3 on it are uncertain; the CDR3 is the one TCRdb lists. The chain has TRBV10-3 and TRBJ1-1; the D call in the table, TRBD1, was not verified against the DNA. The CDR3 is made up of 20 amino acids, end residues included. CDR1 is ENHRY, CDR2 SYGVKD, per germline. The CDR3 loop is CAISTGQETQYFGPGTEAFF.

This clonotype was counted once. This may be a read error, as it is one base from a much larger clone. V and J are TRBV5-4 and TRBJ2-1; maybe TRBD2 (5 bases). Germline-derived CDR1 and CDR2 are SGHNT and YYREEE (reference sequence). The length of the CDR3 is 14 residues. V lost 4 bases, J lost 4 bases, and 12 bases lay in between. For the CDR3, the DNA is TGTGCCAGCAGCACGTCTCGGGGATACAATGAGCAGTTCTTC. Amino acid sequence: CASSTSRGYNEQFF.

The chain employs TRBV18 and TRBJ1-1; D is perhaps TRBD1 (6 bases). The ends were cut back, 1 base at V and 7 bases at J, with 16 bases in the middle. CDR3 length: 15 amino acids. CDR1 KGHSH and CDR2 LQKENI come from the germline V gene. Here the CDR3 DNA reads TGTGCCAGCTCACCACTGGGGGCAGGGCAGGATGAAGCTTTCTTT. Translation gives CASSPLGAGQDEAFF.

The table lists this clonotype with many counts. The chain is built from TRBV5-6 and TRBJ1-2; D perhaps matches TRBD1 (6 bases). In germline, CDR1 is SGHDT, CDR2 YYEEEE. V lost 0 bases to trimming and J lost 8 bases, with 11 bases between them. This CDR3 has 13 amino acids. The CDR3 region is CASSLDPGVGYTF. CDR3 bases: TGTGCCAGCAGCTTGGATCCAGGGGTGGGCTACACCTTC. Together with reference TRBV5-6 and TRBJ1-2, the CDR3 gives the full variable domain: DAGVTQSPTHLIKTRGQQVTLRCSPKSGHDTVSWYQQALGQGPQFIFQYYEEEERQRGNFPDRFSGHQFPNYSSELNVNALLLGDSALYLCASSLDPGVGYTFGSGTRLTVV.

A single count supports this clonotype. Its ends do not fully match the called genes, so a read error is possible. The chain employs TRBV15 and TRBJ1-2; D is unresolved. The CDR3 loop spans 12 amino acids. CDR1 is LNHNV, CDR2 YYDKDF, per germline (reference sequence). CDR3 nucleotide sequence: TGTGCCACCAGCAGGGGAGGCAATGGCAACACCTTC. It is translated as CATSRGGNGNTF.

This clonotype showed up just once. CDR3 loop: CSARQAEKLSGYTF. The CDR3 coding sequence is TGCAGTGCTAGACAAGCTGAAAAACTGTCTGGCTACACCTTC. This rearrangement joins TRBV20-1 to TRBJ1-2, with unresolved D. Germline assignment: CDR1 DFQATT and CDR2 SNEGSKA (reference sequence). Trimming took off 2 bases at V and 7 bases at J, with 17 bases between the two ends. This CDR3 spans 14 amino acids.

This clonotype was seen many times. The chain has TRBV6-6 and TRBJ1-6; D is unclear. V lost 2 bases and J 6 bases, leaving 2 bases between the germline ends. The CDR3 spans 12 residues. Per germline, CDR1 MNHNY and CDR2 SVGAGI (reference sequence). CDR3 sequence (DNA): TGTGCCAGCAGTTACGGTAATTCACCCCTCCACTTT. This encodes CASSYGNSPLHF.

CDR3 DNA: TGCAGCGTTGAAATGTCGGGGGATCAGCCCCAGCATTTT. Its translation: CSVEMSGDQPQHF. The chain is built from TRBV20-1 and TRBJ1-5; maybe TRBD1 (5 bases). From germline, CDR1 is DFQATT and CDR2 SNEGSKA (reference sequence). The CDR3 has 13 amino acids.

The chain carries TRBV7-2 and TRBJ2-6; D ambiguous. From germline, CDR1 is SGHTA and CDR2 FQGNSA. The CDR3 sequence is 16 residues long. Trimming left V 5 bases short and J 16 bases short, with 27 bases between. CDR3 protein: CASSRAQAMNTEALTF. The CDR3 region has the DNA TGTGCCAGCAGCCGAGCACAAGCAATGAACACTGAAGCTCTGACTTTC.

For this clonotype: A read error may produce the germline difference seen at one junction end. The chain is built from TRBV2 and TRBJ2-3; tentative D call: TRBD2 (7 bases). The germline CDR1 and CDR2 sequences are SNHLY and FYNNEI. This CDR3 spans 16 amino acids. The CDR3 region is CASSVGEGGEQYSQPF. In DNA, the CDR3 is TGTGCCAGCAGTGTGGGTGAGGGGGGGGAGCAGTACTCGCAGCCGTTT.

This clonotype was counted a few times. The J gene is TRBJ1-2, the V gene TRBV9; D unresolved. V was shortened by 2 bases and J by 4 bases, with 12 bases between the two germline ends. The CDR3 totals 14 residues. CDR1 and CDR2 from the germline V gene are SGDLS and YYNGEE. The CDR3 coding sequence is TGTGCCAGCAGCGTGCAACAGTCTCCCTATGGCTACACCTTC. This translates into CASSVQQSPYGYTF.

This clonotype has a count of ten or more. The V and J genes are TRBV7-2 and TRBJ1-4; no clear D. Looked up from germline, CDR1 is SGHTA and CDR2 is FQGNSA. Trimming took 8 bases from V and 8 from J, leaving 15 bases between them. This CDR3 spans 13 amino acids. The CDR3 loop reads CASCSRPGEKLFF. The CDR3 DNA sequence: TGTGCCAGCTGTTCCCGTCCGGGGGAAAAACTGTTTTTT.

Note on this clonotype: One end of the junction fails to match germline, which may point to a read error. The chain joins TRBV19 to TRBJ1-4; TRBD1 might be the D (6 bases). The CDR3 has 16 residues. Per germline, CDR1 LNHDA and CDR2 SQIVND (reference sequence). As DNA, the CDR3 is TGTGCCAGCTGCATGGGGACACTTGCATCTAATGAAAAACTGTGTTTT. Its protein is CASCMGTLASNEKLCF. The full variable domain, completed using reference TRBV19 and TRBJ1-4, is DGGITQSPKYLFRKEGQNVTLSCEQNLNHDAMYWYRQDPGQGLRLIYYSQIVNDFQKGDIAEGYSVSREKKESFPLTVTSAQKNPTAFYLCASCMGTLASNEKLCFGSGTQLSVL.